This T cell receptor (beta chain) is drawn from a study of Graves' ophthalmopathy and Graves' hyperthyroidism. This clonotype came up many times. Researchers took RNA transcripts and amplified TCR beta CDR3 regions from them. HTBI primers primed a first-round RT-PCR, and a second-round multiplex PCR followed. TCRdb re-called the multiplex PCR reads through MiXCR, storing one row per CDR3 protein. Here the sample spans hundreds of thousands of distinct CDR3 sequences, approximately 22% being singletons. Aged 18 to 65, the patients with hyperthyroidism had under 2 months' duration and were newly diagnosed. Trimming cost V 4 bases and J 7 bases, with 14 bases left between them. Germline CDR1 is SGHVS and CDR2 is FNYEAQ. This CDR3 is 15 amino acids long.

This chain links TRBV7-6 with TRBJ1-6; D may be TRBD1 (6 bases). The receptor was isolated from a woman aged 18-29 years with stable Graves' hyperthyroidism. Some clones in this sample may be carry-over from other donors' samples. The sequenced sample was peripheral blood. The CDR3 region has the DNA TGTGCCAGCAGCTCCGGGCAGGGGAAAAATTCACCCCTCCACTTT. The encoded protein is CASSSGQGKNSPLHF.